This T cell receptor beta chain was identified in a study of blood T cell repertoires in COVID-19. The repertoire was sequenced with immunoSEQ multiplex PCR; TCRdb's copy has only in-frame clones and lacks some. Among 450,000 or so clones listed, 85% to 90% were seen once. Germline CDR1 SGHNT, CDR2 YYREEE (reference sequence). V lost 4 bases to trimming and J lost 6 bases; unmatched junction nucleotides: 6. The CDR3 covers 15 residues. Material for sequencing was peripheral blood. The chain joins TRBV5-4 to TRBJ2-3; 12 bases map to TRBD2. The clonotype comes from a man aged 18 to 30 with COVID-19, enrolled during active disease. The DNA for the CDR3 is TGTGCCAGCAGCCCAGCTGGACTAGCGGGGGATACGCAGTATTTT. It translates to CASSPAGLAGDTQYF.